The rows below give T cell receptor beta chains drawn from one sample of a study of T-cell reconstitution after alpha-beta-depleted transplantation in children. A single record per CDR3 protein comes from TCRdb applying MiXCR to the PCR reads. This sample has just under 150,000 distinct CDR3 sequences, with roughly 8.8% found just once. The sample in question was PBMCs, mostly from graft donor cells, obtained 180 days after TCRalphabeta/CD19-depleted stem cell transplant. The receptors stem from a female patient aged 2-9 years who had a stem cell transplant for congenital amegakaryocytic thrombocytopenia, so the T cells may come from the graft donor. The CDR3 runs from the conserved cysteine through the conserved F or W. A D gene is named only where the DNA matches it firmly. Clone size is shown for a subset of rows, as once, few, many or a class of expanded clone.

d_call	clone_size	v_call	j_call	cdr3_nt	cdr3_aa
-	-	TRBV27	TRBJ2-3	TGTGCCAGCAGTCCGATTCGATGGGGCACAGATACGCAGTATTTT	CASSPIRWGTDTQYF
TRBD1	few	TRBV12-3/TRBV12-4	TRBJ1-3	TGTGCCAGCAGACGGCAGGGGGCAACTGGAAACACCATATATTTT	CASRRQGATGNTIYF
-	many	TRBV12-3/TRBV12-4	TRBJ2-3	TGTGCCAGCAGTCCCGGGTACCCAGATACGCAGTATTTT	CASSPGYPDTQYF
TRBD2	few	TRBV20-1	TRBJ2-1	TGCAGTGCTAGAGCTAGCGGGAGGGCCATGAATGAGCAGTTCTTC	CSARASGRAMNEQFF
-	-	TRBV7-8	TRBJ1-1	TGTGCCAGCAGCCCGTTCGAGAGGGGTGGTGAAGCTTTCTTT	CASSPFERGGEAFF
-	many	TRBV2	TRBJ2-7	TGTGCCAGCAGTGACGTGGCAGCCTACGAGCAGTACTTC	CASSDVAAYEQYF
-	-	TRBV7-3	TRBJ2-2	TGTGCCAGCAGCCCGAATGGGAGGGGGGAGCTGTTTTTT	CASSPNGRGELFF
TRBD2	-	TRBV19	TRBJ2-2	TGTGCCAGTGCACCACTAGCGGGAGGCGGGAACACCGGGGAGCTGTTTTTT	CASAPLAGGGNTGELFF
-	-	TRBV20-1	TRBJ1-2	TGCAGTGCCAAGGGACAACTGGATGGCTACACCTTC	CSAKGQLDGYTF
-	few	TRBV27	TRBJ2-3	TGTGCCAGCAGACGAGACTCGACAAGACCAACAGATACGCAGTATTTT	CASRRDSTRPTDTQYF
-	-	TRBV5-4	TRBJ2-7	TGTGCCAGCAGCTTTAGATACGAGCAGTACTTC	CASSFRYEQYF
TRBD2	many	TRBV4-2	TRBJ2-1	TGTGCCAGCAGCCGAAAGCCCTTACTAGCGGGAGGCTACAATGAGCAGTTCTTC	CASSRKPLLAGGYNEQFF
-	few	TRBV6-6	TRBJ2-7	TGTGCCAGCAGGTCGACTAGTTCCGAGCAGTACTTC	CASRSTSSEQYF
-	many	TRBV20-1	TRBJ2-1	TGCAGTGCTAGAGTCTCGTTCCGGGACGGGCAGTTCTTC	CSARVSFRDGQFF
-	many	TRBV20-1	TRBJ1-1	TGCAGCAAAAAAGCGGTCGTTGAAGCTTTCTTT	CSKKAVVEAFF
TRBD2	many	TRBV20-1	TRBJ2-3	TGCAGTGCCGGGACTAGCGGCGCAGATACGCAGTATTTT	CSAGTSGADTQYF
-	-	TRBV7-9	TRBJ1-1	TGTGCCAGCAGCTTAGGAAACACTGAACCTTTCTTT	CASSLGNTEPFF
TRBD2	many	TRBV3-1	TRBJ2-7	TGTGCCAGCAGCCACGGGACTACCTCTGAGCAGTACTTC	CASSHGTTSEQYF
-	-	TRBV18	TRBJ1-2	TGTGCCAGCTCACCAGGCACAGAAGATGGCTACACCTTC	CASSPGTEDGYTF
-	few	TRBV25-1	TRBJ2-7	TGTGCCAGCAGTCGGGGTGGGGACGAGCAGTACTTC	CASSRGGDEQYF
-	-	TRBV11-2	TRBJ1-3	TGTGCCAGCAGCTTAGACGACCAAAACACCATATATTTT	CASSLDDQNTIYF
-	-	TRBV7-2	TRBJ2-3	TGTGCCAGCAGCTTATATCCAGATACGCAGTATTTT	CASSLYPDTQYF
-	many	TRBV13	TRBJ1-5	TGTGCCAGCAGCTTTGGTCTCACGACGCAGCCCCAGCATTTT	CASSFGLTTQPQHF
-	few	TRBV7-2	TRBJ1-1	TGTGCCAGCAGCTTAGTATCCGACGCAGCGAACACTGAAGCTTTCTTT	CASSLVSDAANTEAFF
-	few	TRBV20-1	TRBJ1-1	TGCAGTGCTAGTGGGCACCTTGAAGCTTTCTTT	CSASGHLEAFF
TRBD2	-	TRBV7-9	TRBJ2-1	TGTGCCAGCAGCTTAGCGGGACTAGCGGTTGACAATGAGCAGTTCTTC	CASSLAGLAVDNEQFF
-	many	TRBV5-1	TRBJ2-7	TGCGCCAGCAGCTTGTTCCCGAACACCAGGTCCCTGGACGAGCAGTACTTC	CASSLFPNTRSLDEQYF
TRBD2	-	TRBV7-2	TRBJ2-3	TGTGCCAGCAGCTCCACTAGCGGGGGGTGGACAGATACGCAGTATTTT	CASSSTSGGWTDTQYF
TRBD2	many	TRBV5-1	TRBJ2-5	TGCGCCAGCACGCGAGCGGGGTCTTTGGGGACCCAGTACTTC	CASTRAGSLGTQYF
-	many	TRBV18	TRBJ2-5	TGTGCCAGCTCACCACCGGTGGGGACCCAGTACTTC	CASSPPVGTQYF
TRBD1	many	TRBV20-1	TRBJ2-7	TGCAGTGCACTTTCCCCTTCGCAGGGGGATTACGAGCAGTACTTC	CSALSPSQGDYEQYF
-	few	TRBV29-1	TRBJ2-5	TGCAGCGTGCCCGGCCCCACGGAGGAGACCCAGTACTTC	CSVPGPTEETQYF
-	many	TRBV18	TRBJ1-3	TGTGCCAGCTCACCAGATCTGAACACCATATATTTT	CASSPDLNTIYF
TRBD2	-	TRBV2	TRBJ2-3	TGTGCCAGCCGGGGGGTAGCGGGGGGGCCAGCAGATACGCAGTATTTT	CASRGVAGGPADTQYF
-	many	TRBV7-2	TRBJ2-7	TGTGCCAGCAGCCTCGACAGGTGGGCCTACGAGCAGTACTTC	CASSLDRWAYEQYF
-	many	TRBV5-6	TRBJ1-1	TGTGCCAGCAGCTTGAGGGGATGGGCTTTCTTT	CASSLRGWAFF
-	-	TRBV11-2	TRBJ2-1	TGTGCCAGCACCACTCTCTTGGCTGAGCAGTTCTTC	CASTTLLAEQFF
-	many	TRBV7-2	TRBJ2-1	TGTGCCAGCAGCTCGGGAGTCTACAATGAGCAGTTCTTC	CASSSGVYNEQFF
-	many	TRBV5-1	TRBJ2-5	TGCGCCAGCACGGAGCAGTCCTCCGGATGGACCCAGTACTTC	CASTEQSSGWTQYF
TRBD1	-	TRBV7-8	TRBJ2-3	TGTGCCAGCAGGCGAGGAAGGGGGCTCCTAGGCACAGATACGCAGTATTTT	CASRRGRGLLGTDTQYF
-	-	TRBV5-1	TRBJ2-7	TGCGCCAGCAGCTGGGGGGACGCCGACGAGCAGTACTTC	CASSWGDADEQYF
TRBD2	many	TRBV29-1	TRBJ2-7	TGCAGCGCTGGGACTAGCGGGAGTTACGAGCAGTACTTC	CSAGTSGSYEQYF
-	many	TRBV20-1	TRBJ2-2	TGCAGTGCTAGGAGTGTGTCCACCGGGGAGCTGTTTTTT	CSARSVSTGELFF
-	many	TRBV6-5	TRBJ1-1	TGTGCCAGCAGTTGGACCGGGACCCCGAACACTGAAGCTTTCTTT	CASSWTGTPNTEAFF
-	-	TRBV28	TRBJ2-7	TGTGCCAGCGGCAGAGACACCCCCTCCTACGAGCAGTACTTC	CASGRDTPSYEQYF
-	few	TRBV7-6	TRBJ2-7	TGTGCCAGCAGCTCAGGGGCAGGAGCCTACGAGCAGTACTTC	CASSSGAGAYEQYF
-	many	TRBV3-1	TRBJ2-7	TGTGCCAGCAGCCAAGATCTTGAAAGGCGTAGGGAGCAGTACTTC	CASSQDLERRREQYF
-	few	TRBV12-3/TRBV12-4	TRBJ1-2	TGTGCCAGCAGTTTAAAGGGTTTTGGCTACACCTTC	CASSLKGFGYTF
TRBD1	many	TRBV28	TRBJ1-2	TGTGCCAGCAGTTTGGCAGGGGGTCGAACTATGAGGGGCTACACCTTC	CASSLAGGRTMRGYTF
-	-	TRBV19	TRBJ1-5	TGTGCCAGTAGTATAGCAGGCAATCAGCCCCAGCATTTT	CASSIAGNQPQHF
TRBD2	many	TRBV28	TRBJ2-3	TGTGCCAGCAGACATACTAGCGTTGCTAGCACAGATACGCAGTATTTT	CASRHTSVASTDTQYF
TRBD1	-	TRBV6-5	TRBJ1-2	TGTGCCAGCAGTTACAAGACAGGGGGAATTGGGGGCTACACCTTC	CASSYKTGGIGGYTF
TRBD2	many	TRBV20-1	TRBJ2-1	TGCAGTGCTTACCGGACTAGCGGATTCATAGGGCAGTTCTTC	CSAYRTSGFIGQFF
-	few	TRBV3-1	TRBJ1-1	TGTGCCAGCAGCCCCTCCGACAGGAACACTGAAGCTTTCTTT	CASSPSDRNTEAFF
-	-	TRBV7-9	TRBJ1-4	TGTGCCAGCAGCTCGTGGGATGCGGATGAAAAACTGTTTTTT	CASSSWDADEKLFF